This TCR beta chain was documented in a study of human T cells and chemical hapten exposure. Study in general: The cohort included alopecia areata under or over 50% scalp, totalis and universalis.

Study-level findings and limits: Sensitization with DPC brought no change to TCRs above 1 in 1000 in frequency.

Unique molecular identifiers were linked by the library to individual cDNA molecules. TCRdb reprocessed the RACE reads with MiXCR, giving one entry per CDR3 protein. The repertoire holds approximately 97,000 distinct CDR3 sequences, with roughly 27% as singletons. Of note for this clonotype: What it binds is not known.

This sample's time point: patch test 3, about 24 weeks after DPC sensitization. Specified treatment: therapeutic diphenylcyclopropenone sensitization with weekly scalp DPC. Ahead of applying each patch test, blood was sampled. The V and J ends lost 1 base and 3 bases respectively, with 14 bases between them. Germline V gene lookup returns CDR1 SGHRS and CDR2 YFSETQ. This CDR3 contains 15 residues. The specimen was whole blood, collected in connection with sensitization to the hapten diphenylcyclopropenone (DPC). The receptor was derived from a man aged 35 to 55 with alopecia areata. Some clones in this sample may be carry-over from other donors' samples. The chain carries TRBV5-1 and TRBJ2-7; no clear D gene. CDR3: CASSLSGLSNYEQYF. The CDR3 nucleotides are TGCGCCAGCAGCTTGAGTGGCCTTTCCAACTACGAGCAGTACTTC.